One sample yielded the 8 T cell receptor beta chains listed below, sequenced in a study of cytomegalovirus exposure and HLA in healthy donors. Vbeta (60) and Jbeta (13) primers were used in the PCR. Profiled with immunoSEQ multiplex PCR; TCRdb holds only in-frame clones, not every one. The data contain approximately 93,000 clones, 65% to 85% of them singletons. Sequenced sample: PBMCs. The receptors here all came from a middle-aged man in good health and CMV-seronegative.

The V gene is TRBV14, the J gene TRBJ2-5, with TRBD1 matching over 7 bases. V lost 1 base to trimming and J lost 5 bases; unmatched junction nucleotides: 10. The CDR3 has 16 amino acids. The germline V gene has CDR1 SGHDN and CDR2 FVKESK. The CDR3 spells CASSQGLTGSFETQYF. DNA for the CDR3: TGTGCCAGCAGCCAAGGCTTGACAGGGAGCTTCGAGACCCAGTACTTC.

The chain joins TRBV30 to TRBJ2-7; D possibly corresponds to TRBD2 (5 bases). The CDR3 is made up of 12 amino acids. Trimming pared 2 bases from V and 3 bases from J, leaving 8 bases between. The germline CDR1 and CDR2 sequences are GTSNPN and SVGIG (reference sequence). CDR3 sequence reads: CAWSPGSYEQYF. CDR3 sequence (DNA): TGTGCCTGGAGTCCTGGGAGCTACGAGCAGTACTTC. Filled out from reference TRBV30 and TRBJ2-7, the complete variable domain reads SQTIHQWPATLVQPVGSPLSLECTVEGTSNPNLYWYRQAAGRGLQLLFYSVGIGQISSEVPQNLSASRPQDRQFILSSKKLLLSDSGFYLCAWSPGSYEQYFGPGTRLTVT.

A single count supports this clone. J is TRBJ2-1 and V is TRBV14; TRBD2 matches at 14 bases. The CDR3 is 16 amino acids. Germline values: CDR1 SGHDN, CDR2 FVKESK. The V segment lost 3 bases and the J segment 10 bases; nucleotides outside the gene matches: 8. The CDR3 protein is CASSQGLAGVRGEQFF. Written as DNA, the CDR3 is TGTGCCAGCAGCCAGGGACTAGCGGGAGTGAGGGGGGAGCAGTTCTTC.

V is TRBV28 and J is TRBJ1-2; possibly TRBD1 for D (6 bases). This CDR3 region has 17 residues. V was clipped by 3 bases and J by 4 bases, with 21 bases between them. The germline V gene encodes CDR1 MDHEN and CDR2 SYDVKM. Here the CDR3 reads CASSFPTGSPMGYGYTF. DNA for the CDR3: TGTGCCAGCAGTTTTCCGACAGGCTCCCCTATGGGCTATGGCTACACCTTC.

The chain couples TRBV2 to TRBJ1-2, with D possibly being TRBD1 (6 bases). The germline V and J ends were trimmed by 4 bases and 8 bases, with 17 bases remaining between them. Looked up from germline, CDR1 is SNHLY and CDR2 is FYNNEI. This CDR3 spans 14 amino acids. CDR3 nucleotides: TGTGCCAGCAGTGTACAGGGTCTTACGGCCGGCTACACCTTC. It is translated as CASSVQGLTAGYTF. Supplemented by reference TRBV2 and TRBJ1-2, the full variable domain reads EPEVTQTPSHQVTQMGQEVILRCVPISNHLYFYWYRQILGQKVEFLVSFYNNEISEKSEIFDDQFSVERPDGSNFTLKIRSTKLEDSAMYFCASSVQGLTAGYTFGSGTRLTVV.

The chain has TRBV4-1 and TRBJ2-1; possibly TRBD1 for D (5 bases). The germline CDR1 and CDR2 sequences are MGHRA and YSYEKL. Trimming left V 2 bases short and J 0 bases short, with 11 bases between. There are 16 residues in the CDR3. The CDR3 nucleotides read TGCGCCAGCAGCCAAAGGGGTGACAGCTCCTACAATGAGCAGTTCTTC. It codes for CASSQRGDSSYNEQFF.

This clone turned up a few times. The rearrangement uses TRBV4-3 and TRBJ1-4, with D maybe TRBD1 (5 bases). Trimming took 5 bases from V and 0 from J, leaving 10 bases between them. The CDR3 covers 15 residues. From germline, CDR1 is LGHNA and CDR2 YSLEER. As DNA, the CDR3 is TGCGCCAGCAGCAAAGGACACCCAACTAATGAAAAACTGTTTTTT. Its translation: CASSKGHPTNEKLFF.

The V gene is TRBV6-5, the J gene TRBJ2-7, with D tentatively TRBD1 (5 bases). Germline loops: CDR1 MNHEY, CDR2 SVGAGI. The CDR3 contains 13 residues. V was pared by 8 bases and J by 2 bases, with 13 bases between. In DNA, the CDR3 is TGTGCCAGCGCCCTGGGGCTTCCCTACGAGCAGTACTTC. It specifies CASALGLPYEQYF.